What follows is one TCR beta chain and its context. What this receptor recognizes is not known. Within one base of it there is no much larger clone, and no base qualities were kept. This sample stems from a study of response to subunit inactivated influenza vaccine (dated by TCRdb to 2016 to 2019). A note on the overall study: To follow how T cells responded to a trivalent subunit inactivated influenza vaccine, the researchers relied on deep quantitative profiling of the T cell receptor repertoire.

V loses 6 bases at its end and J loses 1 base; junction bases beyond the gene matches: 6. The CDR3 runs 15 amino acids, cysteine and phenylalanine included. This entry keeps only the CDR3 DNA: 45 bases, framed from base 1. CDR1 and CDR2, per the germline V gene (reference sequence), are MNHEY and SMNVEV. Library preparation used RT-PCR. For sequencing, an Illumina HiSeq 2500 was employed. TCRdb passed the public sequencing reads through fastp at Q25 and MiXCR, retaining productive beta sequences. Rows with one shared CDR3 protein collapse into an entry with the most common genes and DNA. Counted in this sample were hundreds of thousands of distinct CDR3 sequences; 18% of them appeared once. The leading ten clones occupy roughly 11% of the sample. On the study overall, not on this receptor specifically: The authors proposed that each seasonal influenza vaccination may bring in only a limited number of new T cells.

The material sequenced was PBMCs from blood, taken 4 to 6 days after vaccination. This receptor chain uses TRBV27 and TRBJ2-7, with 10 bases matching TRBD2. This sequence was found in a man in his fifties or sixties who received an inactivated influenza vaccine. Donor details come from another sample of the same person, matched by shared clones. The CDR3 region has the sequence CASRPGLAISYEQYF. The DNA reads TGTGCCAGCAGACCGGGACTAGCGATTTCCTACGAGCAGTACTTC.